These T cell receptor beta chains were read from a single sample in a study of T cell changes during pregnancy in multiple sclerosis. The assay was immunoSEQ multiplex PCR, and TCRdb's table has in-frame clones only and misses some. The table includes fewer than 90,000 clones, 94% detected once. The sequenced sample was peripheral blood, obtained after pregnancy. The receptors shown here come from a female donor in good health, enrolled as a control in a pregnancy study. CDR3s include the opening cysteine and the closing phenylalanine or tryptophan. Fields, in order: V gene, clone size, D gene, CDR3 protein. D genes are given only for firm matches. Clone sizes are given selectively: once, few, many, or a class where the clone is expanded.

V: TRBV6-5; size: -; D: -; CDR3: CASSMGPEGPDEQFF
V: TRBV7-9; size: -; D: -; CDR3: CASSLTPAGQYF
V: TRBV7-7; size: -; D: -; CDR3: CASSYRAEETQYF
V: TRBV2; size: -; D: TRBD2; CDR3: CASSEQGLAGVWDEQFF
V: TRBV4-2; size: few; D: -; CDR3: CASSQDQGLGGYTF
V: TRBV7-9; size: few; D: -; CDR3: CASSSQTGLDGYTF
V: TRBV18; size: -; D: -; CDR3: CASSPPGGGELFF
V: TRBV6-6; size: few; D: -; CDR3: CASTPRGGEQYF
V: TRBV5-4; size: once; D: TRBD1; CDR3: CASSSGTGYNNEQFF
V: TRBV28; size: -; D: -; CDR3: CASRKQVLAYSNQPQHF
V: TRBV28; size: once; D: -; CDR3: CASRLLPITDTQYF
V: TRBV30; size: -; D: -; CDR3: CAWSAGTITQPQHF
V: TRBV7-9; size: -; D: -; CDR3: CASSPIVGTGSTDTQYF
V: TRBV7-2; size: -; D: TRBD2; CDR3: CASSFVASGRSETQYF
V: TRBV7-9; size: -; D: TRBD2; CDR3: CASSWDGTTETQYF
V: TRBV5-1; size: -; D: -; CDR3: CASSSRAANTGELFF
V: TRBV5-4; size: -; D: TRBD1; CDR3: CASSLGPGQAFREQYF
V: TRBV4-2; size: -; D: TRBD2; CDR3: CASSRQTGTSGGVSYEQYF
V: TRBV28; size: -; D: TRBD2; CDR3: CASSLSLAGYEQYF
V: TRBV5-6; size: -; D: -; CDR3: CASRLTSPDTQYF
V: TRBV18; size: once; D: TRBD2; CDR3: CASSPRTSGDIYNEQFF
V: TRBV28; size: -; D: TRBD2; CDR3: CASRRSRLAEKSAQETQYF
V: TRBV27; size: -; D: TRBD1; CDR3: CASSFIGTGSYEQYF
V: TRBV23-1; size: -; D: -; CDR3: CASPRGQVGEQYF
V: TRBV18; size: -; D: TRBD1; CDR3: CASSPTGTTDTQYF
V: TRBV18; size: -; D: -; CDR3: CASSPDRRNEKLFF
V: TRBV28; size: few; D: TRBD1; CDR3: CASRNRGLGNTIYF
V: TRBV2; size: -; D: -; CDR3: CASSADKNTEAFF
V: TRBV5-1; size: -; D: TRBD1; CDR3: CASRPAGGSNTEAFF
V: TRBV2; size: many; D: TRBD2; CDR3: CASSEGWPAGGTDTQYF
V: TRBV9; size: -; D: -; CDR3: CASSVDLGDYEQYF
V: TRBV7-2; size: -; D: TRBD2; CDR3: CASSLQRDYDNEQFF
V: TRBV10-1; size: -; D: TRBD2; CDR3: CASRNWTSLSYEQYF
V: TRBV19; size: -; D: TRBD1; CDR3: CASSRTGVGSKTQYF
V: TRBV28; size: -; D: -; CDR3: CASNEERSGANVLTF
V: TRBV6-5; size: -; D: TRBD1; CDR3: CASMGQGASEAFF
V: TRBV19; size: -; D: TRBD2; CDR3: CASGGGPAYEQYF
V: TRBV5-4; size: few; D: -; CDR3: CASSAGFTDTQYF
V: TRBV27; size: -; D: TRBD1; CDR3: CASSLAGGDGYTF
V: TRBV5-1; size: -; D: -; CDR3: CASSLGQGKETQYF
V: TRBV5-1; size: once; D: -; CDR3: CASSLGTVGYTF
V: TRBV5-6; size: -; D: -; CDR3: CASMPGPGSTEAFF
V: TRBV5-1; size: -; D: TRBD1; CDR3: CASSLEGGGNSEAFF
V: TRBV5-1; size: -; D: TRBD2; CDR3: CASSAPLAGGGDEQFF
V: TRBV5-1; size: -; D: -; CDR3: CASSFSVGGAGELFF
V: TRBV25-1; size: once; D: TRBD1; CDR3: CAIPDRVGEKLFF
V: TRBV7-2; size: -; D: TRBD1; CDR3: CASSPDRVVNTEAFF
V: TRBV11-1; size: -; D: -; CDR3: CASSPGGAGGDTQYF
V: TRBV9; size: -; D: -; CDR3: CASSVTGNSYEQYF
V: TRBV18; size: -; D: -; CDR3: CASSPGIRGQPRTYEQYF
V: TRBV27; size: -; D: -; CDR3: CASKRLGIGSNQPQHF
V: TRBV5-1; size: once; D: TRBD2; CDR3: CASSLEGLAGVSSYEQYF
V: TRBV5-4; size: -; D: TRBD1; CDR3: CASSSGQGGRNEQFF
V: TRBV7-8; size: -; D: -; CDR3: CASSFTVLEPQHF